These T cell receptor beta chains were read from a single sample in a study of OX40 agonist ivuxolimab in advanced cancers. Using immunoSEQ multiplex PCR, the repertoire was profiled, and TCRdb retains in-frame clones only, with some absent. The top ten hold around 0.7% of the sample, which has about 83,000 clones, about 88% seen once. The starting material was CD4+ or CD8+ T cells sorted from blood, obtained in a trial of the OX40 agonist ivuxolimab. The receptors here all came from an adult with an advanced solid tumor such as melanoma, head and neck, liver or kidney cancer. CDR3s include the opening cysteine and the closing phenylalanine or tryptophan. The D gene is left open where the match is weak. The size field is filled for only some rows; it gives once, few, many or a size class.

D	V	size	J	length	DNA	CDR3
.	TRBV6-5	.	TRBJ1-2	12	TGTGCCAGCAGTTCAGGGGAGAGAGGCTACACCTTC	CASSSGERGYTF
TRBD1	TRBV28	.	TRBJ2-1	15	TGTGCCAGCAGTTTCGACAGGGGGGGATACAATGAGCAGTTCTTC	CASSFDRGGYNEQFF
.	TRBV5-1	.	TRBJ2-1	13	TGCGCCAGCAGCTTCGGGACTCAGAATGAGCAGTTCTTC	CASSFGTQNEQFF
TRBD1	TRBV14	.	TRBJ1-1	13	TGTGCCAGCAGCCAACAGGACAGGACTGAAGCTTTCTTT	CASSQQDRTEAFF
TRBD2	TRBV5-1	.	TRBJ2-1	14	TGCGCCAGCAGCTTCGGCGGGGGGGAAGGTGAGCAGTTCTTC	CASSFGGGEGEQFF
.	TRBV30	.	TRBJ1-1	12	TGTGCCTGGAATCGGTTGAACACTGAAGCTTTCTTT	CAWNRLNTEAFF
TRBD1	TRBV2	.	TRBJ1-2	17	TGTGCCAGCAACTCGGACAGGGTGGCCAATCGTAACTATGGCTACACCTTC	CASNSDRVANRNYGYTF
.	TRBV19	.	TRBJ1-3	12	TGTGCCAGTAGTATAGCCGGAAACACCATATATTTT	CASSIAGNTIYF
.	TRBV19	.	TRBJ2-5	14	TGTGCCAGTAGTATCTTGGGGGGACAAGAGACCCAGTACTTC	CASSILGGQETQYF
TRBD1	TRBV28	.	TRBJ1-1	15	TGTGCCAGCAGTCCCACAGGGGGCCTGGACACTGAAGCTTTCTTT	CASSPTGGLDTEAFF
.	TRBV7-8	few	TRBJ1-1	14	TGTGCCAGCAGCCTGTTAGGACAGAGAACTGAAGCTTTCTTT	CASSLLGQRTEAFF
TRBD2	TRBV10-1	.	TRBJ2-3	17	TGCGCCAGCAGTCTCCGGGGACTAGCGGAAAACACAGATACGCAGTATTTT	CASSLRGLAENTDTQYF